This T cell receptor beta chain was identified in a study of T cells in Graves' hyperthyroidism and ophthalmopathy. This clonotype was seen only once. As yet, its antigen is unknown. Whole-study findings and limits: Ophthalmopathy and stable hyperthyroidism were separated by a 13 V-J model.

It was RNA transcripts that yielded the amplified TCR beta CDR3 regions. HTBI primers were used for first-round RT-PCR of the TCR CDR3. TCRdb passed the multiplex PCR reads through MiXCR, listing each CDR3 protein once. The sample lists 550,000 to 800,000 distinct CDR3 sequences, around a sixth occurring once. V was clipped by 6 bases and J by 8 bases; unmatched bases: 11. Germline V lookup: CDR1 MNHNS, CDR2 SASEGT. The CDR3 is made up of 14 amino acids. The sample consisted of blood. The TCR was taken from a man aged 50-59 years with Graves' hyperthyroidism. The chain recombines TRBV6-1 with TRBJ1-2; TRBD1 matches 8 bases. CDR3 sequence reads: CASSLPGQVGGYTF. The CDR3 coding sequence is TGTGCCAGCAGCCTACCGGGACAGGTCGGCGGCTACACCTTC.